This is a list of T cell receptor beta chains from one sample in a study of cytomegalovirus exposure and HLA in healthy donors. TCRdb's table, derived via immunoSEQ multiplex PCR, lists solely in-frame clones and lacks some. In the table there are 100,000 to 150,000 clones, about 70% of which are singletons. Input material: PBMCs. These receptors all stem from a woman aged 55-69 years in good health and CMV-seropositive. Both conserved end residues are part of each CDR3. Fields, in order: clone size, V gene, D gene, J gene, CDR3 DNA, CDR3 protein. D genes are given only for firm matches. Clone size appears in some rows only: once, few, many, or a class for an expanded clone.

>few|TRBV6-1|NA|TRBJ1-1
TGTGCCAGCAGTGGAAACATTCAGAACACTGAAGCTTTCTTT
CASSGNIQNTEAFF
>NA|TRBV10-3|NA|TRBJ1-5
TGTGCCATCAGTGAGGCAGATGATGGGCCCCAGCATTTT
CAISEADDGPQHF
>NA|TRBV6-1|TRBD1|TRBJ1-1
TGTGCCAGCAGTGACGGGACAGGGCGCACTGAAGCTTTCTTT
CASSDGTGRTEAFF
>once|TRBV5-1|TRBD1|TRBJ2-2
TGCGCCAGCAGCTTCCGGCCACAGGGGACCGGCCGGGATTACACCGGGGAGCTGTTTTTT
CASSFRPQGTGRDYTGELFF
>NA|TRBV30|TRBD1|TRBJ1-6
TGTGCCTGGAACAGGGGAGAATCACCCCTCCACTTT
CAWNRGESPLHF
>NA|TRBV9|TRBD2|TRBJ2-1
TGTGCCAGCAGCGTAGGACTAGCGGAATACAATGAGCAGTTCTTC
CASSVGLAEYNEQFF
>NA|TRBV7-2|TRBD2|TRBJ2-7
TGTGCCAGCAGCTTGGGCGGGTCTAGCGGCTACGAGCAGTACTTC
CASSLGGSSGYEQYF
>NA|TRBV7-2|TRBD2|TRBJ2-2
TGTGCCAGCAGGCAGGGCGGCGGGGGGGCCCACGGGGAGCTGTTTTTT
CASRQGGGGAHGELFF
>NA|TRBV2|NA|TRBJ1-1
TGTGCCAGCCCGCGAGAGGCGAACACTGAAGCTTTCTTT
CASPREANTEAFF
>NA|TRBV5-5|TRBD1|TRBJ2-7
TGTGCCAGCAGCTTGTGGGACAGGGGTTCCGAGCAGTACTTC
CASSLWDRGSEQYF
>NA|TRBV9|NA|TRBJ2-1
TGTGCCAGCAGCGCCCCTTCGGGAGAGTCCTACAATGAGCAGTTCTTC
CASSAPSGESYNEQFF
>NA|TRBV7-8|TRBD1|TRBJ1-4
TGTGCCAGCAGCATGCCGGGACAGGGACGAATCGGTGGTGAAAAACTGTTTTTT
CASSMPGQGRIGGEKLFF
>NA|TRBV5-6|NA|TRBJ2-6
TGTGCCAGCAGCGAAGCCTCTGGGGCCAACGTCCTGACTTTC
CASSEASGANVLTF
>NA|TRBV7-2|TRBD1|TRBJ1-2
TGTGCCAGCAGCCAAAATCCGGGACAGGGATATGGCTACACCTTC
CASSQNPGQGYGYTF
>NA|TRBV7-8|NA|TRBJ1-1
TGTGCCAGCAGTCCAACAGGGTCCTCTGAAGCTTTCTTT
CASSPTGSSEAFF
>NA|TRBV6-1|NA|TRBJ1-6
TGTGCCAGCAGTGACCTACAGGGCCTGCACGATGGTTCACCCCTCCACTTT
CASSDLQGLHDGSPLHF
>NA|TRBV27|NA|TRBJ1-1
TGTGCCAGCAGTTCGGACAGAAAGGCTGAAGCTTTCTTT
CASSSDRKAEAFF
>NA|TRBV11-2|NA|TRBJ1-2
TGTGCCAGCAGCCCCCCCGTAGGGGGTAGGGGCTACACCTTC
CASSPPVGGRGYTF
>NA|TRBV9|NA|TRBJ2-7
TGTGCCAGCAGCGTAGGGGACATCACGAGCTCCTACGAGCAGTACTTC
CASSVGDITSSYEQYF
>NA|TRBV29-1|TRBD1|TRBJ1-1
TGCAGCGTTCTCGTAACAGGGGGAGGGTGGACTGAAGCTTTCTTT
CSVLVTGGGWTEAFF
>NA|TRBV7-2|NA|TRBJ2-1
TGTGCCAGCAGAACTAGCTATGAGCAGTTCTTC
CASRTSYEQFF
>NA|TRBV7-9|TRBD2|TRBJ2-7
TGTGCCAGCAGTTCGAGCGGGGGTGCCTACGAGCAGTACTTC
CASSSSGGAYEQYF
>few|TRBV9|NA|TRBJ1-3
TGTGCCAGCAGCGTAGGAGCAGGCACCTCTGGAAACACCATATATTTT
CASSVGAGTSGNTIYF
>NA|TRBV6-5|TRBD1|TRBJ2-2
TGTGCCAGCAGTTACGACAGGGGGAACGGGGAGCTGTTTTTT
CASSYDRGNGELFF
>NA|TRBV6-5|NA|TRBJ1-1
TGTGCCAGCAGTTATCGGGCCAGAGGGACTGAAGCTTTCTTT
CASSYRARGTEAFF
>NA|TRBV7-9|TRBD1|TRBJ1-2
TGTGCCAGCAGCTGGGCAACAGGGGGAGCTAACTATGGCTACACCTTC
CASSWATGGANYGYTF
>few|TRBV19|NA|TRBJ1-1
TGTGCCAGTAGCATCCAGGGTATAACAAACACTGAAGCTTTCTTT
CASSIQGITNTEAFF
>NA|TRBV11-3|TRBD2|TRBJ2-1
TGTGCCAGCAGCCCAGGGACTAGCGGGACCAATGAGCAGTTCTTC
CASSPGTSGTNEQFF
>NA|TRBV4-1|TRBD1|TRBJ2-7
TGCGCCAGCAGCCCCCAGGGTCGGACAGGGGCCTACGAGCAGTACTTC
CASSPQGRTGAYEQYF
>NA|TRBV30|NA|TRBJ2-7
TGTGCCTGGAGCCCCGGAGGTTTGGGCTACGAGCAGTACTTC
CAWSPGGLGYEQYF
>NA|TRBV19|TRBD1|TRBJ1-1
TGTGCCAGTAGTATAATTCAGGGGGCAAGGACTGAAGCTTTCTTT
CASSIIQGARTEAFF
>NA|TRBV5-1|TRBD1|TRBJ2-2
TGCGCCAGCAGCCCCACGCCCGGACAGGGGGGCGAGGAGCTGTTTTTT
CASSPTPGQGGEELFF
>NA|TRBV5-4|NA|TRBJ2-5
TGTGCCAGCAGCCGGGACTCCCGGGAGACCCAGTACTTC
CASSRDSRETQYF
>once|TRBV5-6|NA|TRBJ2-7
TGTGCCAGCAGCTCAGGACAGCCTTACGAGCAGTACTTC
CASSSGQPYEQYF
>once|TRBV28|NA|TRBJ1-1
TGTGCCAGCAGTTTATTAGGAGGTGGGGTTTCCGGTGAAGCTTTCTTT
CASSLLGGGVSGEAFF
>NA|TRBV1|NA|TRBJ2-7
TGCACCAGCAGCCAACCCCCTTTAGCGGGGGCCACCATAAACGAGCAGTACTTC
CTSSQPPLAGATINEQYF
>once|TRBV6-1|TRBD1|TRBJ1-1
TGTGCCAGCAGTGAAGGGGGGACAGGGAACACTGAAGCTTTCTTT
CASSEGGTGNTEAFF
>NA|TRBV13|NA|TRBJ2-2
TGTGCCAGCAGCAGGCTCGGGGCGGGACCCACCGGGGAGCTGTTTTTT
CASSRLGAGPTGELFF